This T cell receptor (beta chain) is from a study of blood T cell repertoires in COVID-19. The CDR3 consists of 15 residues. The V gene's germline CDR1 is SEHNR and CDR2 FQNEAQ (reference sequence). The V end lost 3 bases, the J end lost 2 bases, and 12 bases lay between the germline ends. The table came from immunoSEQ multiplex PCR; TCRdb's copy has only in-frame clones and leaves some out. The sample holds 200,000 to 250,000 clones, approximately 83% seen once. The source material was PBMCs or T cells enriched from blood (not recorded which). This TCR derives from a woman aged 40 to 50 with acute COVID-19. The genes are TRBV7-9 and TRBJ2-3, with D uncertain. CDR3 coding DNA: TGTGCCAGCAGCTTGAGCGAGTCTGTCACAGATACGCAGTATTTT. This gives the protein CASSLSESVTDTQYF.